The entry that follows covers one T cell receptor (beta chain) sequence. Antigen: not known. This entry is derived from a study of CXCR3-negative and CXCR3-positive naive CD8 T cells. Study-level results: Memory CD8+ cells showed much lower diversity, while both naive subsets were comparably high. Naive subsets showed comparable surface CD5, and TCR interaction strength was also inferred from TRB CDR3 physicochemistry. CXCR3-positive naive cells carried more hydrophobic TRB CDR3s than CXCR3-negative ones.

cDNA libraries for TRB were generated by 5' RACE incorporating UMI labels. TCRdb processed the 5' RACE reads again and assigns one entry to each CDR3 protein, with no DNA. This sample's clone table lists 150,000 or so distinct CDR3 sequences. This CDR3 has 19 residues. The germline gives CDR1 MDHEN, CDR2 SYDVKM. Definition of naive CD8+ T cells rested on a CD45RO-CCR7+CD27+CD95- profile. Source material: naive CXCR3- CD8+ T cells from blood. Subset noted: CD45RO-CCR7+CD27+CD95- naive CD8+ T cells lacking CXCR3 (TNR3-). This receptor was taken from a human donor in good health. Some clones in this sample may be carry-over from other donors' samples. The chain is built from TRBV28 and TRBJ2-2; TCRdb's D call of TRBD2 is untestable without DNA. Here the CDR3 reads CASSPNSGPGTSNTGELFF.